This T cell receptor beta chain was captured by sequencing in a study of cytomegalovirus exposure and HLA in healthy donors. Study observations and caveats: In vitro confirmation showed a few CMV-associated chains to be CMV antigen specific. Association with HLA alleles at 0.05 false discovery rate was found for 17,000 or so TCR beta sequences in a later analysis.

Germline CDR1 reads MNHNS; CDR2 reads SASEGT. The ends lost 3 bases at V and 2 bases at J; junction bases unmatched: 9. The CDR3 has 17 amino acids. Notes on this clone: The target antigen is unknown.

The PCR contained 60 Vbeta and 13 Jbeta primers. TCRdb's table, derived via immunoSEQ multiplex PCR, lists solely in-frame clones and lacks some. The table shows around 93,000 clones, with approximately 80% occurring only once. This rearrangement joins TRBV6-1 to TRBJ2-7; 11 bases map to TRBD2. The sequence derives from a man aged 50 or older in good health and CMV-seronegative. The specimen sequenced was PBMCs. The CDR3 region has the DNA TGTGCCAGCAGTGACCCCGGGACTAGCGGACTGACCTACGAGCAGTACTTC. The encoded protein is CASSDPGTSGLTYEQYF.